The 31 T cell receptor beta chains presented below share a single source sample, sequenced in a study of regulatory T cells in long-lasting Graves disease. According to the study, TCR beta libraries were built with iRepertoire HTBI primers and CDR3-region Arm-PCR. TCRdb re-derived calls from the multiplex PCR reads in MiXCR, one entry per CDR3 protein. The data contain hundreds of thousands of distinct CDR3 sequences, over 12% of them singletons. Time point of the sample: newly diagnosed GD, antithyroid drugs for less than 3 months. TCR sequences were obtained from RNA taken from PBMCs. The sample also formed part of further work on T cells in Graves' hyperthyroidism and ophthalmopathy.

The sequencing here drew on peripheral blood mononuclear cells (PBMCs), taken at new diagnosis, from a patient treated with antithyroid drugs. These receptors all stem from a woman aged 40 to 50 with Graves disease.

This clonotype was seen more than once but under ten times. Its ends do not fully match the called genes, so a read error is possible. J is TRBJ2-4 and V is TRBV9; possible D gene TRBD2, 5 bases. The CDR3 contains 18 residues. Germline V gives CDR1 SGDLS, CDR2 YYNGEE. CDR3 residues: CASSVGWEWTLAINIQYF. The CDR3 DNA reads TGTGCCAGCAGCGTAGGGTGGGAGTGGACCTTAGCCATAAACATTCAGTACTTC.

This clonotype came up a few times. V and J are TRBV3-1 and TRBJ1-2, with 7 nucleotides matching TRBD1. CDR1 is LGHDT, CDR2 YNNKEL, per germline (reference sequence). This CDR3 spans 13 amino acids. V was pared by 4 bases and J by 8 bases, with 7 bases of the junction left unmatched. The CDR3 reads CASSRKGAWGYTF. The CDR3 DNA reads TGTGCCAGCAGCCGCAAGGGGGCTTGGGGCTACACCTTC.

The chain joins TRBV7-9 to TRBJ2-2; 12 bases align to TRBD2. Germline CDR1 reads SEHNR; CDR2 reads FQNEAQ (reference sequence). J gave up 6 bases and V 8 bases, and 10 bases lay outside the gene matches. The CDR3 contains 16 residues. The CDR3 region has the DNA TGTGCCAGCGGATCCCCTAGCGGGAGGGTAGCCGGGGAGCTGTTTTTT. Translation: CASGSPSGRVAGELFF.

This clonotype has a count of ten or more. The chain is built from TRBV11-2 and TRBJ2-7, with TRBD1 as a possible D gene (5 bases). CDR3 length: 16 amino acids. Trimming removed 5 bases from V and 0 bases from J, with 17 bases in between. The germline V gene has CDR1 SGHAT and CDR2 FQNNGV. The CDR3 spells CASSDTTVNPSYEQYF. In DNA, the CDR3 is TGTGCCAGCAGCGATACGACAGTTAACCCCTCCTACGAGCAGTACTTC.

Comment on this clonotype: An end of the junction differs from the germline gene, which may be a read error. The V gene is TRBV11-2, the J gene TRBJ2-1; either TRBD1 or TRBD2 may supply D (5 bases each). The CDR3 loop spans 18 amino acids. Germline-derived CDR1 and CDR2 are SGHAT and FQNNGV. Here the CDR3 reads CASSLDQAAGSSYDEQFF. In nucleotides, the CDR3 is TGTGCCAGCAGCTTAGATCAGGCGGCAGGGAGCTCCTACGATGAACAGTTCTTC.

As concerns this clonotype: The germline gene is not matched at one end of the junction; a read error may be the cause. The chain is built from TRBV20-1 and TRBJ2-3; no clear D. CDR1 is DFQATT, CDR2 SNEGSKA, per germline (reference sequence). This CDR3 comprises 11 residues. CDR3 sequence: CSARATDTQYF. The CDR3, as DNA: TGCAGTGCGAGAGCCACAGATACGCAGTATTTT.

This clonotype was detected only a few times. V is TRBV7-2 and J is TRBJ2-2; D uncertain. The V and J ends lost 3 bases and 0 bases respectively, with 8 bases between them. CDR1 SGHTA and CDR2 FQGNSA come from the germline V gene. CDR3 length: 15 residues. CDR3 bases: TGTGCCAGCAGCTTTCGCCCGACGAACACCGGGGAGCTGTTTTTT. Its protein product is CASSFRPTNTGELFF.

This clonotype was detected many times. The rearrangement uses TRBV27 and TRBJ2-3; tentative D call: TRBD1 (7 bases). Per germline, CDR1 MNHEY and CDR2 SMNVEV (reference sequence). V was pared by 7 bases and J by 1 base, with 15 bases between. The CDR3 loop spans 15 amino acids. The CDR3: CASTPTGEGTDTQYF. The CDR3 coding sequence is TGTGCCAGCACCCCTACAGGGGAGGGCACAGATACGCAGTATTTT.

This clonotype has more than one count but fewer than ten. Written as DNA, the CDR3 is TGTGCCAGCAGTTTCGGGTCCTACCAAGAGACCCAGTACTTC. This sequence encodes CASSFGSYQETQYF. The chain links TRBV27 to TRBJ2-5; D not certain. Trimming left V 3 bases short and J 0 bases short, with 8 bases between. In germline, CDR1 is MNHEY, CDR2 SMNVEV (reference sequence). The CDR3 is 14 residues long.

On this clonotype: Being one base from a much bigger clone, this may be a read error. The genes are TRBV5-1 and TRBJ2-3; no reliable D call. This CDR3 contains 16 residues. Per the germline V gene, CDR1 is SGHRS and CDR2 is YFSETQ. Trimming left V 0 bases short and J 1 base short, with 12 bases between. This chain's CDR3 is CASSLEGSFGTDTQYF. For the CDR3, the DNA is TGCGCCAGCAGCTTGGAAGGCAGCTTCGGCACAGATACGCAGTATTTT.

In its sample, this clonotype was seen a few times. J is TRBJ2-2 and V is TRBV5-6, with a weak D call TRBD2 (6 bases). Germline V CDR1 and CDR2: SGHDT, YYEEEE. The V end was cut by 1 base, the J end by 0 bases, with 10 bases between. CDR3 length: 16 residues. This CDR3 is CASSLFWGANTGELFF. CDR3 sequence (DNA): TGTGCCAGCAGCTTGTTCTGGGGGGCGAACACCGGGGAGCTGTTTTTT.

This clonotype was observed at least ten times. The V call is TRBV28, the J call TRBJ2-7, with unresolved D. Germline CDR1 MDHEN, CDR2 SYDVKM. The germline V and J ends were trimmed by 5 bases and 2 bases, with 1 base remaining between them. This CDR3 has 10 amino acids. CDR3 sequence reads: CASSPYEQYF. The CDR3, as DNA: TGTGCCAGCAGTCCCTACGAGCAGTACTTC. Full variable domain (remainder filled in from reference TRBV28 and TRBJ2-7): DVKVTQSSRYLVKRTGEKVFLECVQDMDHENMFWYRQDPGLGLRLIYFSYDVKMKEKGDIPEGYSVSREKKERFSLILESASTNQTSMYLCASSPYEQYFGPGTRLTVT.

This clonotype was seen repeatedly, ten times or more. The gene calls are TRBV9 and TRBJ2-5, with 7 bases matching TRBD2. CDR1 SGDLS and CDR2 YYNGEE come from the germline V gene. Trimming took 0 bases from V and 1 from J; bases not matched to a gene: 6. This CDR3 comprises 16 residues. The CDR3 protein is CASSVDAGVPQETQYF. In DNA form, the CDR3 reads TGTGCCAGCAGCGTAGACGCGGGAGTTCCCCAAGAGACCCAGTACTTC.

This clonotype was recorded at least ten times. The chain uses TRBV27 and TRBJ2-1; tentative D call: TRBD2 (5 bases). The V end was cut by 5 bases, the J end by 2 bases, with 13 bases between. Germline CDR1 and CDR2: MNHEY and SMNVEV (reference sequence). The CDR3 covers 15 residues. CDR3 nucleotides: TGTGCCAGCAGTCCGATGTCGGGAACCTACAATGAGCAGTTCTTC. This gives the protein CASSPMSGTYNEQFF.

This clonotype has at least ten counts. The chain is built from TRBV2 and TRBJ1-2, with TRBD1 matching 10 bases. The CDR3 has 14 residues. CDR1 and CDR2 from the germline V gene are SNHLY and FYNNEI. After removal of 7 bases from V and 2 bases from J, the junction contained 4 bases not matched to a gene. The CDR3 nucleotides read TGTGCCAGCAATAGACAGGGGGCAAACTATGGCTACACCTTC. Its protein is CASNRQGANYGYTF.

The chain joins TRBV7-2 to TRBJ2-2; TRBD1 or TRBD2 may be the D gene (10 bases each). Germline CDR1 SGHTA, CDR2 FQGNSA. The CDR3 runs 20 residues. Trimming left V 3 bases short and J 6 bases short, with 29 bases between. The CDR3 reads CASSFMPAGGPGQGSGELFF. In DNA form, the CDR3 reads TGTGCCAGCAGCTTCATGCCAGCGGGAGGGCCGGGACAGGGGTCCGGGGAGCTGTTTTTT.

With regard to this clonotype: The germline gene is not matched at one end of the junction; a read error may be the cause. V and J are TRBV18 and TRBJ2-1; 8 bases line up with TRBD2. This CDR3 is built from 15 residues. Germline lookup yields CDR1 KGHSH and CDR2 LQKENI. This chain's CDR3 is CASSRTSGGYNQQFF. In DNA, the CDR3 is TGTGCCAGCTCACGCACCAGCGGGGGTTACAATCAGCAGTTCTTC.

Ten or more counts support this clonotype. CDR3 nucleotides: TGTGCCAGCAGCCAGACTAGCGGGAGCGCCGAGCAGTACTTC. Amino acids: CASSQTSGSAEQYF. The chain recombines TRBV9 with TRBJ2-7, with 12 bases fitting TRBD2. Per germline, CDR1 SGDLS and CDR2 YYNGEE. The CDR3 loop spans 14 amino acids. J gave up 6 bases and V 4 bases, and 5 bases lay outside the gene matches.

Ten or more counts support this clonotype. This sequence joins TRBV29-1 and TRBJ1-2; D perhaps matches TRBD1 (6 bases). Germline loops: CDR1 SQVTM, CDR2 ANQGSEA. The CDR3 extends over 12 amino acids. V dropped 4 bases and J dropped 4 bases, with 10 bases sitting between them. The DNA of the CDR3 is TGCAGCGTTGCCCACAGGGTCTATGGCTACACCTTC. Its translation: CSVAHRVYGYTF.

This clonotype was picked up a small number of times. The rearrangement joins TRBV4-1 to TRBJ2-7; no clear D. Germline V gives CDR1 MGHRA, CDR2 YSYEKL. The V end was cut by 3 bases, the J end by 0 bases, with 9 bases between. This CDR3 has 14 residues. Here the CDR3 reads CASSQVWGSYEQYF. As DNA, the CDR3 is TGCGCCAGCAGCCAGGTATGGGGCTCCTACGAGCAGTACTTC.

This clonotype was counted ten times or more. The rearrangement links TRBV27 to TRBJ2-7; TRBD1 aligns across 8 bases. The junction had 12 bases not matched to a gene; V was cut back by 5 bases and J by 6 bases. The germline V gene encodes CDR1 MNHEY and CDR2 SMNVEV (reference sequence). The CDR3 has 15 amino acids. Here the CDR3 DNA reads TGTGCCAGCAGTCCCCGAGGACAGGGTAGGGTCGAGCAGTACTTC. Protein product: CASSPRGQGRVEQYF.

The sample holds many counts of this clonotype. This chain uses TRBV27 with TRBJ1-4; D gene ambiguous. Per germline, CDR1 MNHEY and CDR2 SMNVEV (reference sequence). There are 16 residues in the CDR3. The ends were cut back, 5 bases at V and 7 bases at J, with 20 bases in the middle. This CDR3 is CASSPTWGGWGEKLFF. The CDR3 DNA is TGTGCCAGCAGTCCCACCTGGGGAGGGTGGGGTGAAAAACTGTTTTTT. The full variable domain, its missing parts supplied by reference TRBV27 and TRBJ1-4, is EAQVTQNPRYLITVTGKKLTVTCSQNMNHEYMSWYRQDPGLGLRQIYYSMNVEVTDKGDVPEGYKVSRKEKRNFPLILESPSPNQTSLYFCASSPTWGGWGEKLFFGSGTQLSVL.

The chain couples TRBV6-5 to TRBJ2-7; D is perhaps TRBD2 (5 bases). The V end was cut by 2 bases, the J end by 3 bases, with 14 bases between. The CDR3 contains 15 residues. Germline values: CDR1 MNHEY, CDR2 SVGAGI. This CDR3 reads CASSYITGELYEQYF. The CDR3 coding sequence is TGTGCCAGCAGTTACATTACCGGGGAACTCTACGAGCAGTACTTC.

This clonotype was picked up many times. This rearrangement joins TRBV30 to TRBJ2-1; no definite D call. V lost 4 bases to trimming and J lost 7 bases, with 20 bases between them. This CDR3 spans 15 amino acids. Germline CDR1 reads GTSNPN; CDR2 reads SVGIG (reference sequence). As DNA, the CDR3 is TGTGCCTGGAAAGACTCGGGTCCCGAAGGGAATGAGCAGTTCTTC. This encodes CAWKDSGPEGNEQFF.

This clonotype was counted at least ten times. The chain employs TRBV6-5 and TRBJ2-5, with D unclear. The CDR3 totals 14 residues. Germline CDR1 MNHEY, CDR2 SVGAGI. The V gene lost 2 bases and the J gene lost 5 bases, with 12 bases spanning the gap. CDR3 nucleotide sequence: TGTGCCAGCAGTTACCCCTTGGTGGGGGAGACCCAGTACTTC. It encodes CASSYPLVGETQYF.

This clonotype was seen a few times. The chain recombines TRBV20-1 with TRBJ2-5; D is perhaps TRBD1 or TRBD2 (5 bases each). This CDR3 is built from 15 residues. The V and J ends lost 1 base and 0 bases respectively, with 12 bases between them. Germline lookup yields CDR1 DFQATT and CDR2 SNEGSKA (reference sequence). The CDR3 DNA sequence: TGCAGTGCTAGAGGGGGACCCCGGAACCAAGAGACCCAGTACTTC. This codes for CSARGGPRNQETQYF.

The chain combines TRBV29-1 with TRBJ2-5; perhaps D is TRBD1 or TRBD2 (5 bases each). CDR1 and CDR2 from the germline V gene are SQVTM and ANQGSEA. CDR3 length: 12 residues. Trimming shortened V by 7 bases and J by 5 bases, and 14 bases separated the two germline ends. This chain's CDR3 is CSGGRGGETQYF. The CDR3 DNA follows: TGCAGCGGAGGAAGGGGCGGGGAGACCCAGTACTTC. Full variable domain (rest looked up from reference TRBV29-1 and TRBJ2-5): SAVISQKPSRDICQRGTSLTIQCQVDSQVTMMFWYRQQPGQSLTLIATANQGSEATYESGFVIDKFPISRPNLTFSTLTVSNMSPEDSSIYLCSGGRGGETQYFGPGTRLLVL.

This clonotype came up many times. J is TRBJ2-7 and V is TRBV28; TRBD1 is a possible D gene (6 bases). The ends were cut back, 3 bases at V and 0 bases at J, with 15 bases in the middle. This CDR3 is 16 amino acids long. Germline loops: CDR1 MDHEN, CDR2 SYDVKM. The CDR3 loop is CASSFPGDPFSYEQYF. The CDR3 nucleotides read TGTGCCAGCAGTTTCCCAGGGGACCCTTTCTCCTACGAGCAGTACTTC.

Concerning this clonotype: A single base separates this from a much larger clone, so it may be a read error. V is TRBV20-1 and J is TRBJ2-1, with 10 positions matching TRBD2. Germline CDR1 DFQATT, CDR2 SNEGSKA (reference sequence). CDR3 length: 15 amino acids. Trimming cost V 6 bases and J 7 bases; bases outside gene matches: 12. Here the CDR3 DNA reads TGCAGTGCCACTAGAGGTGAAGCGGGAGGGAATGAGCAGTTCTTC. This gives the protein CSATRGEAGGNEQFF.

This clonotype has a handful of counts. The chain employs TRBV3-1 and TRBJ1-3; D may be TRBD1 (5 bases). The CDR3 sequence is 16 residues long. Germline V gene sequence: CDR1 LGHDT, CDR2 YNNKEL (reference sequence). Trimming pared 4 bases from V and 0 bases from J, leaving 13 bases between. CDR3 sequence (DNA): TGTGCCAGCAGCCGTGGAACCAGGGTCTCTGGAAACACCATATATTTT. This codes for CASSRGTRVSGNTIYF.

There are a few counts of this clonotype. With a much larger clone just one base away, this may be a read error. In DNA form, the CDR3 reads TGTGCCAGCAGACAGGGACAGGGCTACGAGCAGTACTTC. Protein sequence: CASRQGQGYEQYF. The V call is TRBV7-6, the J call TRBJ2-7, with TRBD1 identical over 9 bases. CDR3 length: 13 amino acids. V lost 6 bases to trimming and J lost 3 bases; unmatched junction nucleotides: 3. Germline CDR1 SGHVS, CDR2 FNYEAQ. Full variable domain (missing parts from reference TRBV7-6 and TRBJ2-7): GAGVSQSPRYKVTKRGQDVALRCDPISGHVSLYWYRQALGQGPEFLTYFNYEAQQDKSGLPNDRFSAERPEGSISTLTIQRTEQRDSAMYRCASRQGQGYEQYFGPGTRLTVT.